Below, 4 T cell receptor beta chains from the same sample are listed, as sequenced in a study of beta chain features in type 1 diabetes. Reverse transcription of all isolated RNA meant that expressed TCRB transcripts were sequenced. The data were produced by immunoSEQ multiplex PCR, yet TCRdb's version contains in-frame clones alone and is incomplete. The table records approximately 46,000 clones, approximately 40% of them present only once. General study results and limits: Within each of all four CD4+ subsets, Type 1 diabetes patients had TCRB CDR3s that were moderately but significantly shorter.

For these receptors, no antigen is known. Sequences were obtained from stem cell memory CD4+ T cells from blood. The receptors were sampled from a man aged 25-45 years with type 1 diabetes.

The chain links TRBV28 to TRBJ2-1; the match to TRBD1 covers 8 bases. Germline V CDR1 and CDR2: MDHEN, SYDVKM. V dropped 7 bases and J dropped 7; count of bases not matched to a gene: 6. The CDR3 is made up of 13 amino acids. The chain's CDR3 is CASITGGRNEQFF. For the CDR3, the DNA is TGTGCCAGCATCACAGGGGGTAGAAATGAGCAGTTCTTC.

The chain is built from TRBV18 and TRBJ1-1; D is unclear. Germline loops: CDR1 KGHSH, CDR2 LQKENI. CDR3 length equals 16 residues. The ends were cut back, 1 base at V and 1 base at J, with 13 bases in the middle. The CDR3 DNA reads as TGTGCCAGCTCACCACTCTATAAGCTTACGAACACTGAAGCTTTCTTT. Its protein product is CASSPLYKLTNTEAFF.

The rearrangement links TRBV4-1 to TRBJ1-5, with TRBD1 matching over 8 bases. V lost 3 bases to trimming and J lost 8 bases; unmatched junction nucleotides: 6. The CDR3 has 14 residues. Per the germline V gene, CDR1 is MGHRA and CDR2 is YSYEKL. The CDR3 DNA is TGCGCCAGCAGCCACCCGGACAGGGCGAAGCCCCAGCATTTT. Translation gives CASSHPDRAKPQHF.

This clone was seen more than once but under ten times. The chain uses TRBV10-3 and TRBJ2-1, with 9 bases identical to TRBD2. The CDR3 consists of 13 residues. V was clipped by 4 bases and J by 7 bases; unmatched bases: 2. Germline loops: CDR1 ENHRY, CDR2 SYGVKD. CDR3 coding DNA: TGTGCCATCAGTGGTAGCGGGAGTAATGAGCAGTTCTTC. Protein product: CAISGSGSNEQFF.